This TCR beta chain was obtained from a study of T cell clonotyping in hematopoietic cell transplantation. The CDR3 is 14 residues long. Some clones are missing from TCRdb's copy, which holds only in-frame ones; the method was immunoSEQ multiplex PCR. The sample lists under 10,000 clones, roughly nine tenths occurring once. Findings of the study overall: After transplant, recipient diversity fell while pathologically expanded clonotypes grew through day 180. Higher Inverse Simpson Index values in graft donor and pretransplant recipient predicted broader posttransplant TCR diversity.

Details on this clone: What it binds is not known.

Recipient blood drawn about 28 days pretransplant and days 30, 100, 180 after. The source material was PBMCs, sampled 180 days after allogeneic stem cell transplant. The receptor was derived from a human patient who had an allogeneic stem cell transplant, so the T cells may come from the graft donor. The donor label of this sample is uncertain. Some clones in this sample may be carry-over from other donors' samples. The chain joins TRBV21-1 to TRBJ2-5; TRBD1, the table's D call, lacks a check against the DNA. TRBV21-1 is flagged as a pseudogene. This CDR3 reads CASSARQVRETQYF. The CDR3 DNA reads as TGTGCCAGCAGCGCCCGACAGGTGAGGGAGACCCAGTACTTC.